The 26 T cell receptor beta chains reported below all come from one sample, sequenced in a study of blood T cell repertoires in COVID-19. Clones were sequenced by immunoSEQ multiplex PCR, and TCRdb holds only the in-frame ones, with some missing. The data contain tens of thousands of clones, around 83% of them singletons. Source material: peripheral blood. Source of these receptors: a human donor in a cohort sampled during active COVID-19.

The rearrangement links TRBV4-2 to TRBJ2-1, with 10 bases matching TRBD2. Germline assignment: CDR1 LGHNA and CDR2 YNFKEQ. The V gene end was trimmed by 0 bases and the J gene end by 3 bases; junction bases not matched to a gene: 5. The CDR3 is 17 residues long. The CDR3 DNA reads TGTGCCAGCAGCCAAGATCGTGGACTAGCGGACTACAATGAGCAGTTCTTC. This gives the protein CASSQDRGLADYNEQFF.

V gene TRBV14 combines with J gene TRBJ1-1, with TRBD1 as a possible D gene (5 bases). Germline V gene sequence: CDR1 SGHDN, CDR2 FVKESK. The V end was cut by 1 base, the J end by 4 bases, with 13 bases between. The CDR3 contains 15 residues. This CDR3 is CASSQVGRGVTEAFF. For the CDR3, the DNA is TGTGCCAGCAGCCAAGTTGGACGGGGGGTCACTGAAGCTTTCTTT.

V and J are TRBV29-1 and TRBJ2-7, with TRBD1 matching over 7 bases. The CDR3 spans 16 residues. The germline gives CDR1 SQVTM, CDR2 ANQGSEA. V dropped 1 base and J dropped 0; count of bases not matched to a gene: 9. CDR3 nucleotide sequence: TGCAGCGTTGAAGTTTTCAGGGACAGTCCCTCCTACGAGCAGTACTTC. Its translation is CSVEVFRDSPSYEQYF.

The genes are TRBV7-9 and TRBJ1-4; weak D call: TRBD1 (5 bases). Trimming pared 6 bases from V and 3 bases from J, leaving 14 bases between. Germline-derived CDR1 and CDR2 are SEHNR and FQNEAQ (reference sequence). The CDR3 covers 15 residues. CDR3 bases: TGTGCCAGCAGGCCCTCCGGGGGGGCTAATGAAAAACTGTTTTTT. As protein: CASRPSGGANEKLFF.

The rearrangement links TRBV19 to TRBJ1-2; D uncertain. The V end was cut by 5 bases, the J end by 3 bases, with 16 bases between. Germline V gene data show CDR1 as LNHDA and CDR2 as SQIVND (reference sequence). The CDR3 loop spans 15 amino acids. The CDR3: CASSPRRWGDYGYTF. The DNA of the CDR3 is TGTGCCAGTAGTCCCCGACGGTGGGGAGACTATGGCTACACCTTC.

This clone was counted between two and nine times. CDR3 region: CASSPGTGFQPQHF. The DNA of the CDR3 is TGTGCCAGCTCCCCCGGGACAGGGTTCCAGCCCCAGCATTTT. This chain uses TRBV2 with TRBJ1-5; 9 bases agree with TRBD1. The CDR3 runs 14 residues. With 8 bases clipped from V and 7 bases from J, the junction kept 9 bases outside the gene matches. The germline gives CDR1 SNHLY, CDR2 FYNNEI.

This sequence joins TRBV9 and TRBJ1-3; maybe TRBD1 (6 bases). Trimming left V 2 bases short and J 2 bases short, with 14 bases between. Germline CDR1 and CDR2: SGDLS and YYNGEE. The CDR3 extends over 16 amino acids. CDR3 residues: CASSVGGAMAGNTIYF. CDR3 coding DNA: TGTGCCAGCAGCGTGGGGGGGGCGATGGCTGGAAACACCATATATTTT.

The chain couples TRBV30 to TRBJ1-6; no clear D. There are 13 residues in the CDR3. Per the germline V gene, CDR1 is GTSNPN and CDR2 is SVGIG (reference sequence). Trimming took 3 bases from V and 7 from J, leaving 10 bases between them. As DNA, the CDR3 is TGTGCCTGGAGGAGGAACTCAAATTCACCCCTCCACTTT. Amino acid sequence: CAWRRNSNSPLHF.

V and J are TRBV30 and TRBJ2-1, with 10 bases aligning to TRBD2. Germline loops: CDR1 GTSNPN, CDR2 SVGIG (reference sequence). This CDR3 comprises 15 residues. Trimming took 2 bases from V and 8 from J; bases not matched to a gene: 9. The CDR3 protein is CAWSRLAGERDEQFF. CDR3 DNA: TGTGCCTGGAGTAGGCTAGCGGGGGAGAGGGATGAGCAGTTCTTC.

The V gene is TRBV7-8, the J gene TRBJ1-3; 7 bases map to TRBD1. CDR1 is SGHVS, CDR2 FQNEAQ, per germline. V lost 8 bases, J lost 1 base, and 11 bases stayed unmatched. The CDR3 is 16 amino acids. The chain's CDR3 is CASGTIRGTSGNTIYF. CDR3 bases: TGTGCCAGCGGAACTATCAGGGGGACTTCTGGAAACACCATATATTTT.

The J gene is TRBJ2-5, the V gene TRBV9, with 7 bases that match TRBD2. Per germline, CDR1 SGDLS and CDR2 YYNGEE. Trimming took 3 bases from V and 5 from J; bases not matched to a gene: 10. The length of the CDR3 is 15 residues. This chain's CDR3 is CASSAGPLGGETQYF. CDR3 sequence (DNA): TGTGCCAGCAGCGCCGGGCCCCTGGGAGGGGAGACCCAGTACTTC.

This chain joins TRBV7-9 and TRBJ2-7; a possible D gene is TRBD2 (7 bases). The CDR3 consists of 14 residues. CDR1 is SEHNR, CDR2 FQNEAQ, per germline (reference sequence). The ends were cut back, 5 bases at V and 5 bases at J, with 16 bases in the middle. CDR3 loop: CASSRRGALNEQYF. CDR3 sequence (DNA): TGTGCCAGCAGCCGACGGGGGGCTCTGAACGAGCAGTACTTC.

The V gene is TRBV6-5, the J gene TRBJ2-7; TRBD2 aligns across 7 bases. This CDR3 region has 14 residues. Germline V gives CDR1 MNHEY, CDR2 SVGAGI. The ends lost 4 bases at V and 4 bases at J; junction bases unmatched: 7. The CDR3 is CASSFREGPYEQYF. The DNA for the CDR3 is TGTGCCAGCAGTTTCAGGGAGGGCCCTTACGAGCAGTACTTC.

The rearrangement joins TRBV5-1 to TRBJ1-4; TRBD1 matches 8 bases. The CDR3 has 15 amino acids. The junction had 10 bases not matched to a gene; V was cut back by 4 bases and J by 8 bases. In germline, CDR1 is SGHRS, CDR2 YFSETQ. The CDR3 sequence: CASSRTGSSEEKLFF. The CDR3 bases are TGCGCCAGCAGCAGGACAGGGTCTTCGGAAGAAAAACTGTTTTTT.

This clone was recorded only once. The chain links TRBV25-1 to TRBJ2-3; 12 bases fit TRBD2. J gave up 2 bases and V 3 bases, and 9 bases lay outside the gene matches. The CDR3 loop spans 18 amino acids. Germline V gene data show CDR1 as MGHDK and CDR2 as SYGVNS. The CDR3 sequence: CASSEILAGGLFTDTQYF. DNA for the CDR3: TGTGCCAGCAGTGAGATCCTAGCGGGGGGGCTTTTCACAGATACGCAGTATTTT.

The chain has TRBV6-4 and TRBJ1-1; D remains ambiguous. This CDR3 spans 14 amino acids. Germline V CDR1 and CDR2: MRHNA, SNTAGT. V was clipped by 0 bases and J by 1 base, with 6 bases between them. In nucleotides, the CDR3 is TGTGCCAGCAGTGACTCATCAAAGAACACTGAAGCTTTCTTT. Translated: CASSDSSKNTEAFF.

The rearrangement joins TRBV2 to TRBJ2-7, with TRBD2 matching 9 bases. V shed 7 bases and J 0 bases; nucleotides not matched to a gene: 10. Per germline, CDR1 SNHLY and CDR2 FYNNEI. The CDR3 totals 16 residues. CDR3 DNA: TGTGCCAGCATCCAGAGCGGGGGGATGAGCTCCTACGAGCAGTACTTC. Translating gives CASIQSGGMSSYEQYF. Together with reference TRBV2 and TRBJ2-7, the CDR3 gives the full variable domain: EPEVTQTPSHQVTQMGQEVILRCVPISNHLYFYWYRQILGQKVEFLVSFYNNEISEKSEIFDDQFSVERPDGSNFTLKIRSTKLEDSAMYFCASIQSGGMSSYEQYFGPGTRLTVT.

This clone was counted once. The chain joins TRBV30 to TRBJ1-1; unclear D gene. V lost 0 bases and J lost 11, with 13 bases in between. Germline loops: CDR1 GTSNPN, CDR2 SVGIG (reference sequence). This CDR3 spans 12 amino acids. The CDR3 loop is CAWSVGSFGAFF. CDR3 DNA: TGTGCCTGGAGTGTGGGCAGCTTCGGTGCTTTCTTT.

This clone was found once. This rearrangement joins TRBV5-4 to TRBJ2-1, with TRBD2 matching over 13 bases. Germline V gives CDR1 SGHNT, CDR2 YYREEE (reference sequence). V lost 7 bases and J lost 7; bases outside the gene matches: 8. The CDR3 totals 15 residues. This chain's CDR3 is CASRELAGGPNEQFF. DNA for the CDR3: TGTGCCAGCCGTGAACTAGCGGGGGGGCCAAATGAGCAGTTCTTC.

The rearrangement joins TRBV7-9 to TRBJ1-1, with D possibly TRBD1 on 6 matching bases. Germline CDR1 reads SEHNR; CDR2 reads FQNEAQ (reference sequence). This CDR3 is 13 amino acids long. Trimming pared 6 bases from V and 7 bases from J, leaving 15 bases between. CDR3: CASRSTGGLEAFF. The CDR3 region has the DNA TGTGCCAGCAGGTCGACAGGAGGACTTGAAGCTTTCTTT.

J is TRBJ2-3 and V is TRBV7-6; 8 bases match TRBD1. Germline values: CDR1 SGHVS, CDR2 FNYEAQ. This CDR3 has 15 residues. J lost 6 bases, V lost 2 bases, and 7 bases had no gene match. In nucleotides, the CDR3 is TGTGCCAGCAGCTTACTCCAGGGGGCATGGGATACGCAGTATTTT. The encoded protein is CASSLLQGAWDTQYF.

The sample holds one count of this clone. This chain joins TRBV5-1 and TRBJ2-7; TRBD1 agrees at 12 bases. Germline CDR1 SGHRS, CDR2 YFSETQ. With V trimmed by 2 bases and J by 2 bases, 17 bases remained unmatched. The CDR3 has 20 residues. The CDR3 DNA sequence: TGCGCCAGCAGCTTTCGATCGGGGACAGGGGGCGCAATGTCGGCCTACGAGCAGTACTTC. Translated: CASSFRSGTGGAMSAYEQYF.

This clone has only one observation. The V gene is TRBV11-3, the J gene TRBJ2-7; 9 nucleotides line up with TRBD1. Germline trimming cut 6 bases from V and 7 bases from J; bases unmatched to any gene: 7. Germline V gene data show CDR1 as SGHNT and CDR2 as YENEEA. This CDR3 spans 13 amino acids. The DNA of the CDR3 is TGTGCCAGCAGTCCGGGACAGGGTGAAGAGCAGTACTTC. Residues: CASSPGQGEEQYF.

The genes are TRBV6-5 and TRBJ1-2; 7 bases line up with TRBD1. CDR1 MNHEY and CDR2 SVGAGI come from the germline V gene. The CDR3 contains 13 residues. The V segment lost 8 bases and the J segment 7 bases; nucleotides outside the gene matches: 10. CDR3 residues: CASLLQGGAGYTF. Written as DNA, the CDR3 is TGTGCCAGCCTGCTGCAAGGGGGCGCTGGCTACACCTTC.

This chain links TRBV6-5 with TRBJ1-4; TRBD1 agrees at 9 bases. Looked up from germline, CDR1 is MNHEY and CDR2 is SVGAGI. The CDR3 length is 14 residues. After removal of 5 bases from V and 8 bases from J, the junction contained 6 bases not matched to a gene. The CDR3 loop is CASSPQGAGEKLFF. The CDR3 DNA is TGTGCCAGCAGTCCACAGGGGGCGGGAGAAAAACTGTTTTTT.

The CDR3 DNA reads as TGTGCCAGCAGCTCCCCCCCAGGGTATGGCTACACCTTC. It specifies CASSSPPGYGYTF. V usage is TRBV9 and J usage is TRBJ1-2; D possibly corresponds to TRBD1 (5 bases). The CDR3 runs to 13 residues. Germline CDR1 and CDR2: SGDLS and YYNGEE. The V gene lost 4 bases and the J gene lost 5 bases, with 12 bases spanning the gap.